Below are 31 T cell receptor beta chains sequenced from a single sample in a study of identical twins. Using its own MiXCR run on the 5' RACE reads, TCRdb lists one record per CDR3 protein. The table includes approximately 550,000 distinct CDR3 sequences, 20% to 25% detected once. These data were likewise used in another study, on yellow fever vaccine responses in identical twins.

The sequenced material came from CD4+ T cells sorted from blood. These TCRs come from a woman in her late teens or twenties in good health.

J is TRBJ2-7 and V is TRBV10-3, with 7 bases identical to TRBD2. This CDR3 comprises 15 residues. The ends lost 2 bases at V and 2 bases at J; junction bases unmatched: 6. The germline gives CDR1 ENHRY, CDR2 SYGVKD. DNA of the CDR3: TGTGCCATCAGTGAGATCACTAGCGCCACCTACGAGCAGTACTTC. Residues: CAISEITSATYEQYF.

The chain couples TRBV10-3 to TRBJ2-4; maybe TRBD2 (5 bases). Trimming removed 0 bases from V and 0 bases from J, with 12 bases in between. CDR1 ENHRY and CDR2 SYGVKD come from the germline V gene. This CDR3 has 17 amino acids. The CDR3, as DNA: TGTGCCATCAGTGAGTCGTCAGCGGTACTAGCCAAAAACATTCAGTACTTC. Protein sequence: CAISESSAVLAKNIQYF.

This chain connects TRBV3-1 to TRBJ2-7; D not resolved. Germline V lookup: CDR1 LGHDT, CDR2 YNNKEL (reference sequence). This CDR3 region has 14 residues. V was trimmed by 1 base and J by 6 bases, leaving 13 bases between them. The CDR3 region is CASSQAFGWGEQYV. Written as DNA, the CDR3 is TGTGCCAGCAGCCAAGCGTTCGGGTGGGGCGAGCAGTACGTC.

A few counts support this clonotype. The CDR3 DNA reads as TGTGCCAGCAGTTTAGTCGCGGGAGGGGATCGCGAGCAGTACTTC. It translates to CASSLVAGGDREQYF. The chain joins TRBV12-3 or TRBV12-4 to TRBJ2-7; the match to TRBD2 covers 9 bases. Trimming cost V 1 base and J 6 bases; bases outside gene matches: 7. This CDR3 contains 15 residues.

This clonotype appeared many times. The V and J genes are TRBV12-3 or TRBV12-4 and TRBJ1-1, with D perhaps TRBD1 (5 bases). V was cut by 3 bases and J by 5 bases, with 16 bases left in between. This CDR3 spans 15 amino acids. CDR3 amino acids: CASSFGQGWGTEAFF. The CDR3 DNA reads as TGTGCCAGCAGTTTCGGTCAGGGCTGGGGGACTGAAGCTTTCTTT.

This chain connects TRBV27 to TRBJ1-4; D is unclear. The CDR3 totals 12 residues. The ends were cut back, 10 bases at V and 5 bases at J, with 11 bases in the middle. CDR1 is MNHEY, CDR2 SMNVEV, per germline (reference sequence). Written as DNA, the CDR3 is TGTGCCACCAGAAACTCGAATGAAAAACTGTTTTTT. As protein: CATRNSNEKLFF.

This clonotype was detected only a few times. Its ends do not fully match the called genes, so a read error is possible. The chain combines TRBV11-2 with TRBJ2-1; 9 nucleotides match TRBD1. Germline V CDR1 and CDR2: SGHAT, FQNNGV. The CDR3 loop spans 15 amino acids. For the CDR3, the DNA is TGTGCCAGCACCTTATGGGGACAGGGTTTCAATGAGCAGTTCTTC. Protein: CASTLWGQGFNEQFF.

This chain connects TRBV7-9 to TRBJ2-1; D uncertain. V lost 5 bases to trimming and J lost 0 bases, with 14 bases between them. CDR3 length: 16 residues. Germline CDR1 is SEHNR and CDR2 is FQNEAQ (reference sequence). CDR3 sequence (DNA): TGTGCCAGCAGCCCAACAGCACGTGGCTCCTACAATGAGCAGTTCTTC. It translates to CASSPTARGSYNEQFF.

In its sample, this clonotype was seen a few times. This chain links TRBV5-1 with TRBJ1-6, with D maybe TRBD1 (6 bases). V lost 5 bases, J lost 7 bases, and 16 bases lay in between. Per the germline V gene, CDR1 is SGHRS and CDR2 is YFSETQ. There are 15 residues in the CDR3. CDR3 sequence reads: CASRGTGAGNSPLHF. The CDR3 DNA reads as TGCGCCAGCAGGGGTACGGGGGCAGGGAATTCACCCCTCCACTTT.

This clonotype was found a few times. This chain links TRBV20-1 with TRBJ2-1; D tentatively fits TRBD1 or TRBD2 (5 bases each). Germline CDR1 reads DFQATT; CDR2 reads SNEGSKA (reference sequence). The CDR3 sequence is 12 residues long. V gave up 4 bases and J gave up 6 bases, with 10 bases separating them. CDR3 sequence: CSANRGANEQFF. The CDR3 coding sequence is TGCAGTGCTAACCGGGGCGCCAATGAGCAGTTCTTC.

There are a few counts of this clonotype. J is TRBJ2-1 and V is TRBV27, with 7 bases matching TRBD2. From germline, CDR1 is MNHEY and CDR2 SMNVEV (reference sequence). This CDR3 region has 17 residues. Trimming cost V 5 bases and J 6 bases; bases outside gene matches: 16. CDR3 in DNA: TGTGCCAGCAGTCCCTTCCCCCCGCCTAGCGGTGGCAATGAGCAGTTCTTC. Protein sequence: CASSPFPPPSGGNEQFF.

The chain carries TRBV11-2 and TRBJ2-7; D is unclear. V was pared by 3 bases and J by 0 bases, with 12 bases between. Germline assignment: CDR1 SGHAT and CDR2 FQNNGV. The CDR3 is made up of 15 amino acids. CDR3 DNA sequence: TGTGCCAGCAGCTTTGCCAAGCGTCACTCCTACGAGCAGTACTTC. The encoded protein is CASSFAKRHSYEQYF.

This rearrangement joins TRBV7-6 to TRBJ2-5, with TRBD2 matching over 14 bases. Trimming cost V 5 bases and J 6 bases; bases outside gene matches: 14. CDR3 size: 18 residues. CDR1 is SGHVS, CDR2 FNYEAQ, per germline. This chain's CDR3 is CASSQMPGLAGVKQTQYF. For the CDR3, the DNA is TGTGCCAGCAGCCAAATGCCGGGACTAGCGGGAGTGAAGCAGACCCAGTACTTC.

Only a few counts were recorded for this clonotype. V is TRBV12-3 or TRBV12-4 and J is TRBJ2-7; 14 bases fit TRBD2. Trimming cost V 5 bases and J 1 base; bases outside gene matches: 1. The CDR3 has 15 residues. CDR3 in amino acids: CASSGLAGGSYEQYF. CDR3 DNA sequence: TGTGCCAGCAGTGGACTAGCGGGAGGATCCTACGAGCAGTACTTC.

This clonotype was counted only a few times. The chain combines TRBV27 with TRBJ2-7, with TRBD2 identical over 10 bases. The CDR3 extends over 16 amino acids. V shed 3 bases, J shed 2 bases, and the junction held 7 bases outside the gene matches. Germline V gives CDR1 MNHEY, CDR2 SMNVEV (reference sequence). Here the CDR3 reads CASSFVASGSPYEQYF. CDR3 nucleotides: TGTGCCAGCAGTTTCGTGGCTAGCGGGAGTCCCTACGAGCAGTACTTC.

This clonotype showed up just a few times. The chain employs TRBV5-1 and TRBJ2-3, with 9 bases matching TRBD2. The CDR3 extends over 16 amino acids. V trimming: 4 bases; J trimming: 2 bases; junction bases outside the gene matches: 8. Germline-derived CDR1 and CDR2 are SGHRS and YFSETQ. Written as DNA, the CDR3 is TGCGCCAGCAGCCCCGGGCTAGCGGGGAACACAGATACGCAGTATTTT. As protein: CASSPGLAGNTDTQYF. Filled out from reference TRBV5-1 and TRBJ2-3, the complete variable domain reads KAGVTQTPRYLIKTRGQQVTLSCSPISGHRSVSWYQQTPGQGLQFLFEYFSETQRNKGNFPGRFSGRQFSNSRSEMNVSTLELGDSALYLCASSPGLAGNTDTQYFGPGTRLTVL.

V usage is TRBV20-1 and J usage is TRBJ1-1; D possibly corresponds to TRBD1 (5 bases). V was clipped by 4 bases and J by 4 bases, with 16 bases between them. This CDR3 contains 14 residues. CDR1 DFQATT and CDR2 SNEGSKA come from the germline V gene (reference sequence). The CDR3 loop is CSAIFREVVTEAFF. CDR3 nucleotides: TGCAGTGCTATTTTCAGGGAAGTGGTCACTGAAGCTTTCTTT.

The V and J genes are TRBV24-1 and TRBJ1-1; D is unclear. Per germline, CDR1 KGHDR and CDR2 SFDVKD. Trimming took 4 bases from V and 11 from J, leaving 10 bases between them. This CDR3 has 11 amino acids. The CDR3 is CATSEGMSAFF. For the CDR3, the DNA is TGTGCCACCAGTGAGGGGATGTCGGCTTTCTTT.

The gene calls are TRBV20-1 and TRBJ2-5; 12 bases line up with TRBD2. V trimming: 6 bases; J trimming: 7 bases; junction bases outside the gene matches: 12. Looked up from germline, CDR1 is DFQATT and CDR2 is SNEGSKA (reference sequence). This CDR3 spans 15 amino acids. The CDR3 DNA sequence: TGCAGTGCAGGTACTTCTGGACTAGCGGGAAGGACCCAGTACTTC. Translating it yields CSAGTSGLAGRTQYF.

This clonotype occurred a few times. The rearrangement joins TRBV18 to TRBJ2-1; perhaps TRBD2 as D (5 bases). CDR1 and CDR2 from the germline V gene are KGHSH and LQKENI. The CDR3 loop spans 14 amino acids. V was pared by 3 bases and J by 11 bases, with 17 bases between. The CDR3 DNA sequence: TGTGCCAGCTCACCCAACGCAGGCCCGGGGAAGCAGTTCTTC. This codes for CASSPNAGPGKQFF. The complete variable domain, with remaining parts taken from reference TRBV18 and TRBJ2-1, reads NAGVMQNPRHLVRRRGQEARLRCSPMKGHSHVYWYRQLPEEGLKFMVYLQKENIIDESGMPKERFSAEFPKEGPSILRIQQVVRGDSAAYFCASSPNAGPGKQFFGPGTRLTVL.

The chain employs TRBV4-1 and TRBJ2-1, with 8 positions matching TRBD1. V lost 4 bases and J lost 4; bases outside the gene matches: 15. Germline CDR1 MGHRA, CDR2 YSYEKL. The CDR3 totals 18 residues. The CDR3 DNA follows: TGCGCCAGCAGCCCGAGACAGGGGAGTAGTAAGGGGTACAATGAGCAGTTCTTC. Translation gives CASSPRQGSSKGYNEQFF.

V is TRBV11-2 and J is TRBJ2-5, with 9 bases identical to TRBD2. Germline V gives CDR1 SGHAT, CDR2 FQNNGV. The CDR3 has 15 amino acids. The junction had 8 bases not matched to a gene; V was cut back by 4 bases and J by 5 bases. DNA of the CDR3: TGTGCCAGCAGCTACTTAGCGGGGGCGGGCGAGACCCAGTACTTC. Its protein product is CASSYLAGAGETQYF.

The chain combines TRBV11-1 with TRBJ2-1, with 8 bases that match TRBD2. Germline CDR1 is SGHAT and CDR2 is FQDESV (reference sequence). The length of the CDR3 is 19 residues. Germline trimming cut 5 bases from V and 0 bases from J; bases unmatched to any gene: 15. CDR3 residues: CASSPRVSGAISSYNEQFF. The CDR3 DNA follows: TGTGCCAGCAGCCCCCGCGTTAGCGGGGCCATAAGCTCCTACAATGAGCAGTTCTTC.

There are a few counts of this clonotype. The chain uses TRBV19 and TRBJ1-5; 9 positions match TRBD1. The CDR3 runs to 14 residues. Germline loops: CDR1 LNHDA, CDR2 SQIVND (reference sequence). Trimming removed 7 bases from V and 2 bases from J; junction bases left unmatched: 3. The CDR3 loop reads CASMGQGGNQPQHF. In DNA, the CDR3 is TGTGCCAGTATGGGACAGGGAGGCAATCAGCCCCAGCATTTT.

This clonotype has more than one count but fewer than ten. This chain links TRBV5-1 with TRBJ2-5; TRBD1 is a possible D gene (5 bases). The V end was cut by 4 bases, the J end by 0 bases, with 16 bases between. Per germline, CDR1 SGHRS and CDR2 YFSETQ. This CDR3 region has 16 residues. The CDR3 region has the DNA TGCGCCAGCAGCGGAAGGGCGAACAGGAACCAAGAGACCCAGTACTTC. Its protein product is CASSGRANRNQETQYF.

The J gene is TRBJ2-3, the V gene TRBV2, with D possibly TRBD2 on 6 matching bases. V lost 7 bases and J lost 1, with 15 bases in between. Per germline, CDR1 SNHLY and CDR2 FYNNEI. The CDR3 has 15 amino acids. Here the CDR3 DNA reads TGTGCCAGCAACAAAGGAGGGCCGGGCACAGATACGCAGTATTTT. Translating gives CASNKGGPGTDTQYF. Based on the CDR3 plus reference TRBV2 and TRBJ2-3, the full variable domain is EPEVTQTPSHQVTQMGQEVILRCVPISNHLYFYWYRQILGQKVEFLVSFYNNEISEKSEIFDDQFSVERPDGSNFTLKIRSTKLEDSAMYFCASNKGGPGTDTQYFGPGTRLTVL.

The chain has TRBV5-1 and TRBJ2-1; 8 bases fit TRBD2. Germline-derived CDR1 and CDR2 are SGHRS and YFSETQ. The CDR3 sequence is 14 residues long. V lost 3 bases and J lost 4; bases outside the gene matches: 3. The CDR3 DNA reads as TGCGCCAGCAGCTCTAGCGGGTTTTACAATGAGCAGTTCTTC. This gives the protein CASSSSGFYNEQFF.

In its sample, this clonotype was seen a few times. The genes are TRBV7-9 and TRBJ2-7; D is undetermined. Deletions cut 9 bases from V and 0 bases from J, with 9 bases between. Germline V CDR1 and CDR2: SEHNR, FQNEAQ (reference sequence). The CDR3 runs 12 residues. CDR3 nucleotides: TGTGCCAGTGCCATTAACTCCTACGAGCAGTACTTC. Protein sequence: CASAINSYEQYF.

V gene TRBV11-2 combines with J gene TRBJ2-6; no clear D. Looked up from germline, CDR1 is SGHAT and CDR2 is FQNNGV. Trimming took off 7 bases at V and 0 bases at J, with 10 bases between the two ends. The CDR3 is 15 amino acids. CDR3 in amino acids: CASNPWSSGANVLTF. The CDR3 bases are TGTGCCAGCAACCCTTGGAGCTCTGGGGCCAACGTCCTGACTTTC.

The V gene is TRBV6-1, the J gene TRBJ2-2; D is ambiguous. V lost 7 bases and J 2 bases, leaving 11 bases between the germline ends. The CDR3 contains 14 residues. CDR1 MNHNS and CDR2 SASEGT come from the germline V gene. The CDR3 loop is CASTLGPNTGELFF. CDR3 nucleotide sequence: TGTGCCAGCACTCTAGGCCCCAACACCGGGGAGCTGTTTTTT.

In its sample, this clonotype was seen a few times. This chain joins TRBV5-1 and TRBJ2-5; D gene ambiguous. Germline V gives CDR1 SGHRS, CDR2 YFSETQ. Deletions cut 2 bases from V and 2 bases from J, with 7 bases between. This CDR3 is 13 amino acids long. CDR3 nucleotides: TGCGCCAGCAGCTTCTTCAAACAAGAGACCCAGTACTTC. Translated, it gives CASSFFKQETQYF. The full variable domain, in which reference TRBV5-1 and TRBJ2-5 provide the parts outside the CDR3, is KAGVTQTPRYLIKTRGQQVTLSCSPISGHRSVSWYQQTPGQGLQFLFEYFSETQRNKGNFPGRFSGRQFSNSRSEMNVSTLELGDSALYLCASSFFKQETQYFGPGTRLLVL.